This is a list of T cell receptor beta chains from one sample in a study of cytomegalovirus exposure and HLA in healthy donors. Assay used: immunoSEQ multiplex PCR; TCRdb lists only in-frame clones, some missing. The table includes some 41,000 clones, approximately 94% detected once. The sequencing input was PBMCs. These TCRs come from a woman younger than 35 in good health and CMV-seronegative. CDR3s include the opening cysteine and the closing phenylalanine or tryptophan.

length	V	J	CDR3
12	TRBV19	TRBJ1-1	CASTNRAREAFF
14	TRBV10-3	TRBJ1-3	CAISEDRAAHTIYF
14	TRBV2	TRBJ2-3	CASSPRGSTDTQYF
19	TRBV18	TRBJ2-7	CASSPPMGGNSGNPAEQYF
15	TRBV27	TRBJ2-7	CATSYDPSGSFEQYF
15	TRBV6-4	TRBJ2-2	CASSEDGGNTGELFF
14	TRBV18	TRBJ2-7	CASSQTGSSYEQYF
15	TRBV4-1	TRBJ2-5	CASSQDFASLKTQYF
13	TRBV28	TRBJ1-2	CASSLWGGAEYTF
14	TRBV7-2	TRBJ1-1	CASSLGGANTEAFF
14	TRBV6-5	TRBJ1-5	CASRGQGAGQPQHF
16	TRBV11-2	TRBJ2-6	CASSLRGGPGANVLTF
14	TRBV30	TRBJ1-1	CAWSVHPMNTEAFF
13	TRBV7-8	TRBJ2-7	CASSLEEYYEQYF
13	TRBV29-1	TRBJ1-1	CSVDGVRATEAFF
14	TRBV29-1	TRBJ1-1	CSVEDVVPGREAFF
15	TRBV6-5	TRBJ1-1	CASSLGRGSNAEAFF
16	TRBV27	TRBJ1-4	CASSSDREKANEKLFF
14	TRBV6-5	TRBJ2-7	CASSRQGVRYEQYF
10	TRBV6-9	TRBJ1-2	CASTGDGYTF
12	TRBV28	TRBJ1-1	CASRGQGTEAFF
15	TRBV5-1	TRBJ2-7	CASSLASSGAYEQYF
15	TRBV18	TRBJ1-4	CASSPSNRGPEKLFF
16	TRBV5-5	TRBJ2-5	CASSLGGRKYQETQYF
15	TRBV6-6	TRBJ1-1	CASSGQKALNTEAFF
11	TRBV5-8	TRBJ1-5	CASSPGGPQHF
15	TRBV27	TRBJ2-1	CASSSSGGPYNEQFF
15	TRBV6-6	TRBJ2-5	CASSQTGTGQETQYF
15	TRBV4-1	TRBJ2-7	CASSQRGTGSYEQYF
15	TRBV6-1	TRBJ2-5	CASSQEASSKETQYF
15	TRBV2	TRBJ2-7	CASQGGTSGSYEQYF
12	TRBV5-6	TRBJ2-7	CASSGHSYEQYF
15	TRBV27	TRBJ1-1	CASSPQGHLNTEAFF